The T cell receptor beta chain described here comes from a study of shared clonotypes between healthy human individuals. In the study overall: Each donor had three CD4 naive, three CD4 memory, two CD8 naive and one CD8 memory plate.

CD45RO-negative CD8 cells positively selected for CCR7 made up the naive population, which excluded terminally differentiated effector memory CD45RA+ cells. Sequenced by immunoSEQ multiplex PCR; TCRdb stores in-frame clones only, minus some. The table lists roughly 600,000 clones, roughly 98% of them singletons. Germline assignment: CDR1 SGHRS and CDR2 YFSETQ. CDR3 size: 16 residues. V dropped 4 bases and J dropped 3; count of bases not matched to a gene: 12. This sequence originates from a man between 25 and 39 years old in good health. The V gene is TRBV5-1, the J gene TRBJ2-7, with TRBD2 matching 8 bases. The material sequenced was naive CD8+ T cells sorted from blood. The DNA for the CDR3 is TGCGCCAGCAGCACAACATCCAGCGGGAGTGTCTACGAGCAGTACTTC. Translating it yields CASSTTSSGSVYEQYF.